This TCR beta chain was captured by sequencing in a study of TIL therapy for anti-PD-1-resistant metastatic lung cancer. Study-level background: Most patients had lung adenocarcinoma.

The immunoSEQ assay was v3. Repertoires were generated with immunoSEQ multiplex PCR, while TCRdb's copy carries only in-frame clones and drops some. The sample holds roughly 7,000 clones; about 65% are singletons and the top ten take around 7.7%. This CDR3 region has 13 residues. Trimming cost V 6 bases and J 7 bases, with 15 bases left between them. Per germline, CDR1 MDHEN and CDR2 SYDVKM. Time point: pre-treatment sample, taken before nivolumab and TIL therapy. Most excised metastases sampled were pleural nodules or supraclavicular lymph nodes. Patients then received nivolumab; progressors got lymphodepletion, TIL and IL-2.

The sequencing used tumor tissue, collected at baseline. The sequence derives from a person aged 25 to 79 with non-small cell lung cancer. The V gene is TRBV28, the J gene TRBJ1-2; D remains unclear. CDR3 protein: CASSYTLDGGYTF. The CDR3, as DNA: TGTGCCAGCAGCTATACTTTGGACGGTGGCTACACCTTC.